Shown below are 32 T cell receptor beta chains from a single sample sequenced in a study of blood T cell repertoires in COVID-19. Profiling relied on immunoSEQ multiplex PCR, and the TCRdb table lists in-frame clones only, not all of them. The top ten clones hold roughly 15% of a sample with some 71,000 clones, about 84% of them seen once. Sequencing input: peripheral blood. These receptors came from a man between 50 and 59 years old with COVID-19, enrolled during active disease.

The chain joins TRBV7-2 to TRBJ2-7; D remains ambiguous. The V end was cut by 1 base, the J end by 3 bases, with 7 bases between. Per the germline V gene, CDR1 is SGHTA and CDR2 is FQGNSA. This CDR3 region has 13 residues. For the CDR3, the DNA is TGTGCCAGCAGCTTAGGCGAAGTCTACGAGCAGTACTTC. It yields the protein CASSLGEVYEQYF.

CDR3 coding DNA: TGCAGCGTTGGAGTACTAGCGATGGAGACCCAGTACTTC. Translating it yields CSVGVLAMETQYF. This sequence joins TRBV29-1 and TRBJ2-5; TRBD2 agrees at 7 bases. Germline CDR1 SQVTM, CDR2 ANQGSEA. V lost 4 bases and J lost 5; bases outside the gene matches: 7. The CDR3 sequence is 13 residues long.

V usage is TRBV7-9 and J usage is TRBJ2-7; 9 bases fit TRBD1. The CDR3 consists of 15 residues. The germline CDR1 and CDR2 sequences are SEHNR and FQNEAQ (reference sequence). V lost 1 base, J lost 6 bases, and 7 bases stayed unmatched. The CDR3 nucleotides are TGTGCCAGCAGCTTAGGTGGGACAGGGAGCAGCGAGCAGTACTTC. Protein sequence: CASSLGGTGSSEQYF. The variable domain in full, with the rest retrieved from reference TRBV7-9 and TRBJ2-7, is DTGVSQNPRHKITKRGQNVTFRCDPISEHNRLYWYRQTLGQGPEFLTYFQNEAQLEKSRLLSDRFSAERPKGSFSTLEIQRTEQGDSAMYLCASSLGGTGSSEQYFGPGTRLTVT.

This rearrangement joins TRBV5-1 to TRBJ2-6; 7 nucleotides line up with TRBD1. There are 18 residues in the CDR3. From germline, CDR1 is SGHRS and CDR2 YFSETQ. The V gene end was trimmed by 7 bases and the J gene end by 0 bases; junction bases not matched to a gene: 13. The CDR3 protein is CASLPRGQTVSGANVLTF. For the CDR3, the DNA is TGCGCCAGCTTACCTCGGGGACAGACGGTCTCTGGGGCCAACGTCCTGACTTTC.

This chain uses TRBV9 with TRBJ2-5; 7 bases fit TRBD2. V lost 4 bases, J lost 5 bases, and 11 bases stayed unmatched. Germline V lookup: CDR1 SGDLS, CDR2 YYNGEE. The CDR3 spans 15 residues. CDR3 sequence reads: CASSSSGKFGETQYF. The CDR3 DNA reads as TGTGCCAGCAGCTCTAGCGGAAAGTTCGGGGAGACCCAGTACTTC.

About this clone itself: The same CDR3 is also encoded by other DNA sequences in this sample. The J gene is TRBJ2-5, the V gene TRBV4-3; maybe TRBD2 (6 bases). The CDR3 consists of 15 residues. The V end lost 0 bases, the J end lost 4 bases, and 12 bases lay between the germline ends. Germline V CDR1 and CDR2: LGHNA, YSLEER. Written as DNA, the CDR3 is TGCGCCAGCAGCCAAGATCGTGGTAGCGGAGAGACCCAGTACTTC. It codes for CASSQDRGSGETQYF.

The genes are TRBV5-1 and TRBJ2-5; 7 bases are a match to TRBD1. The CDR3 is 14 amino acids. Germline loops: CDR1 SGHRS, CDR2 YFSETQ. After removal of 4 bases from V and 7 bases from J, the junction contained 10 bases not matched to a gene. This chain's CDR3 is CASSPDRSKGTQYF. Here the CDR3 DNA reads TGCGCCAGCAGCCCGGACAGGTCGAAAGGGACCCAGTACTTC.

The CDR3 nucleotides are TGTGCCAGCAGCTGGGGACAGTTCTCTGGAAACACCATATATTTT. It codes for CASSWGQFSGNTIYF. The chain joins TRBV7-9 to TRBJ1-3, with 7 bases lining up with TRBD1. Per germline, CDR1 SEHNR and CDR2 FQNEAQ (reference sequence). J gave up 0 bases and V 4 bases, and 3 bases lay outside the gene matches. CDR3 length: 15 residues.

In its sample, this clone was seen once. This chain connects TRBV5-5 to TRBJ2-6; 7 bases are shared with TRBD1. The CDR3 runs 18 residues. Germline trimming cut 3 bases from V and 4 bases from J; bases unmatched to any gene: 13. From germline, CDR1 is SGHKS and CDR2 YYEKEE (reference sequence). The chain's CDR3 is CASSWYWDSMTGANVLTF. In DNA, the CDR3 is TGTGCCAGCAGCTGGTACTGGGACAGCATGACAGGGGCCAACGTCCTGACTTTC. Variable domain in full (rest from reference TRBV5-5 and TRBJ2-6): DAGVTQSPTHLIKTRGQQVTLRCSPISGHKSVSWYQQVLGQGPQFIFQYYEKEERGRGNFPDRFSARQFPNYSSELNVNALLLGDSALYLCASSWYWDSMTGANVLTFGAGSRLTVL.

For the CDR3, the DNA is TGTGCCAGCAGCCTGACAGGGCGGGGAGAAAAACTGTTTTTT. Its protein is CASSLTGRGEKLFF. The rearrangement joins TRBV3-1 (or the pseudogene TRBV3-2) to TRBJ1-4; 7 bases fit TRBD1. Per the germline V gene, CDR1 is LGHDT and CDR2 is YNNKEL (reference sequence). The CDR3 consists of 14 residues. The V and J ends lost 4 bases and 8 bases, in that order; junction bases with no gene match: 7.

A few counts support this clone. V is TRBV7-9 and J is TRBJ2-3; unclear D gene. V shed 5 bases and J shed 0 bases, with 9 bases lying between them. CDR1 and CDR2 from the germline V gene are SEHNR and FQNEAQ (reference sequence). This CDR3 is built from 14 residues. The DNA of the CDR3 is TGTGCCAGCAGCCCGAGAGCTAGCACAGATACGCAGTATTTT. Its translation is CASSPRASTDTQYF. Combining the CDR3 with reference TRBV7-9 and TRBJ2-3 gives the whole variable domain DTGVSQNPRHKITKRGQNVTFRCDPISEHNRLYWYRQTLGQGPEFLTYFQNEAQLEKSRLLSDRFSAERPKGSFSTLEIQRTEQGDSAMYLCASSPRASTDTQYFGPGTRLTVL.

V gene TRBV18 combines with J gene TRBJ1-5; TRBD1 matches at 10 bases. CDR1 and CDR2 (germline): KGHSH, LQKENI. V gave up 6 bases and J gave up 5 bases; unmatched junction bases: 13. The CDR3 is 17 residues long. CDR3 amino acids: CASSFPPGQGSDQPQHF. The CDR3 DNA follows: TGTGCCAGCTCTTTCCCACCGGGACAGGGGAGTGATCAGCCCCAGCATTTT.

This chain connects TRBV9 to TRBJ2-2; TRBD2 agrees at 8 bases. CDR1 SGDLS and CDR2 YYNGEE come from the germline V gene. The CDR3 extends over 18 amino acids. V lost 0 bases to trimming and J lost 4 bases; unmatched junction nucleotides: 11. CDR3 amino acids: CASSVALTGGAGTGELFF. In DNA, the CDR3 is TGTGCCAGCAGCGTAGCCCTTACCGGGGGGGCCGGCACCGGGGAGCTGTTTTTT. Full variable domain (outside the CDR3, taken from reference TRBV9 and TRBJ2-2): DSGVTQTPKHLITATGQRVTLRCSPRSGDLSVYWYQQSLDQGLQFLIQYYNGEERAKGNILERFSAQQFPDLHSELNLSSLELGDSALYFCASSVALTGGAGTGELFFGEGSRLTVL.

The chain links TRBV3-1 (or the pseudogene TRBV3-2) to TRBJ2-7; TRBD1 is a possible D gene (6 bases). There are 14 residues in the CDR3. The V gene lost 3 bases and the J gene lost 0 bases, with 9 bases spanning the gap. Germline V gene data show CDR1 as LGHDT and CDR2 as YNNKEL (reference sequence). The chain's CDR3 is CASSHRGSSYEQYF. CDR3 nucleotides: TGTGCCAGCAGCCACAGGGGCAGCTCCTACGAGCAGTACTTC.

The chain couples TRBV5-1 to TRBJ2-7; TRBD1 agrees at 7 bases. Germline CDR1 reads SGHRS; CDR2 reads YFSETQ. V shed 5 bases and J 5 bases; nucleotides not matched to a gene: 10. The CDR3 is made up of 14 amino acids. As DNA, the CDR3 is TGCGCCAGCAGAAAACTCACAGGGGTCCACGAGCAGTACTTC. Protein sequence: CASRKLTGVHEQYF. Complete variable domain (other parts from reference TRBV5-1 and TRBJ2-7): KAGVTQTPRYLIKTRGQQVTLSCSPISGHRSVSWYQQTPGQGLQFLFEYFSETQRNKGNFPGRFSGRQFSNSRSEMNVSTLELGDSALYLCASRKLTGVHEQYFGPGTRLTVT.

Only a few counts were recorded for this clone. The CDR3 DNA reads TGTGCCAGCAGCCAACAGATCCTCTCTGGAAACACCATATATTTT. This codes for CASSQQILSGNTIYF. This chain uses TRBV3-1 (or the pseudogene TRBV3-2) with TRBJ1-3; D is undetermined. The CDR3 is made up of 15 amino acids. Looked up from germline, CDR1 is LGHDT and CDR2 is YNNKEL (reference sequence). V was cut by 2 bases and J by 0 bases, with 8 bases left in between.

V is TRBV13 and J is TRBJ1-1; D is ambiguous. Trimming pared 6 bases from V and 1 base from J, leaving 6 bases between. The CDR3 sequence is 12 residues long. Germline values: CDR1 PRHDT, CDR2 FYEKMQ (reference sequence). The CDR3 nucleotides are TGTGCCAGCAGTAGACAGAACACTGAAGCTTTCTTT. Translated: CASSRQNTEAFF.

The rearrangement uses TRBV27 and TRBJ2-7; 9 bases fit TRBD1. The germline gives CDR1 MNHEY, CDR2 SMNVEV (reference sequence). The CDR3 is 14 amino acids. The V segment lost 8 bases and the J segment 2 bases; nucleotides outside the gene matches: 7. This chain's CDR3 is CASRKDRGTYEQYF. The CDR3 nucleotides are TGTGCCAGCCGGAAGGACAGGGGAACCTACGAGCAGTACTTC.

The rearrangement joins TRBV29-1 to TRBJ1-5; D unclear. Trimming left V 0 bases short and J 1 base short, with 13 bases between. Germline V gene sequence: CDR1 SQVTM, CDR2 ANQGSEA. This CDR3 is 16 amino acids long. DNA of the CDR3: TGCAGCGTTGAAGATTGGGCGCAAGAAAGCAATCAGCCCCAGCATTTT. Encoded protein: CSVEDWAQESNQPQHF. The variable domain in full, completed from reference TRBV29-1 and TRBJ1-5, reads SAVISQKPSRDICQRGTSLTIQCQVDSQVTMMFWYRQQPGQSLTLIATANQGSEATYESGFVIDKFPISRPNLTFSTLTVSNMSPEDSSIYLCSVEDWAQESNQPQHFGDGTRLSIL.

V and J are TRBV30 and TRBJ1-3, with 7 bases fitting TRBD1. CDR1 is GTSNPN and CDR2 is SVGIG in the germline V gene (reference sequence). The CDR3 length is 17 residues. V trimming: 2 bases; J trimming: 1 base; junction bases outside the gene matches: 11. CDR3 coding DNA: TGTGCCTGGAGTTGGGGCTTTACAGGGGATTCTGGAAACACCATATATTTT. Protein product: CAWSWGFTGDSGNTIYF.

This chain uses TRBV5-4 with TRBJ1-3; 9 positions agree with TRBD1. Germline CDR1 is SGHNT and CDR2 is YYREEE (reference sequence). CDR3 size: 15 residues. V shed 4 bases, J shed 7 bases, and the junction held 9 bases outside the gene matches. The CDR3 reads CASSPGGTGSNTIYF. CDR3 sequence (DNA): TGTGCCAGCAGCCCGGGTGGGACAGGGAGCAACACCATATATTTT.

The V and J genes are TRBV10-2 and TRBJ2-7, with 10 bases aligning to TRBD1. J was trimmed by 4 bases and V by 4 bases; bases with no gene match: 7. The CDR3 runs to 15 residues. The germline gives CDR1 WSHSY, CDR2 SAAADI. The CDR3 DNA is TGCGCCAGCAGTGGCGGGGGACAGGGGATTTACGAGCAGTACTTC. Its translation: CASSGGGQGIYEQYF.

This chain connects TRBV15 to TRBJ1-2, with D tentatively TRBD1 (5 bases). This CDR3 has 14 residues. Deletions cut 4 bases from V and 8 bases from J, with 17 bases between. Germline CDR1 LNHNV, CDR2 YYDKDF (reference sequence). The CDR3: CATSTGRGTGGYTF. In nucleotides, the CDR3 is TGTGCCACCAGCACGGGCCGGGGGACGGGCGGCTACACCTTC.

The V call is TRBV12-3 or TRBV12-4, the J call TRBJ2-1, with unresolved D. There are 12 residues in the CDR3. V lost 2 bases and J 8 bases, leaving 7 bases between the germline ends. Written as DNA, the CDR3 is TGTGCCAGCAGTTTAAGTGAGGATGAGCAGTTCTTC. Its protein product is CASSLSEDEQFF.

This clone was counted only a few times. The V and J genes are TRBV9 and TRBJ2-7; D uncertain. V lost 3 bases to trimming and J lost 2 bases, with 12 bases between them. The germline V gene encodes CDR1 SGDLS and CDR2 YYNGEE. The CDR3 runs 14 residues. The CDR3, as DNA: TGTGCCAGCAGCGCCAACAGCTTACCCTACGAGCAGTACTTC. This codes for CASSANSLPYEQYF.

J is TRBJ1-3 and V is TRBV4-1; 7 bases fit TRBD1. The junction had 13 bases not matched to a gene; V was cut back by 2 bases and J by 0 bases. The CDR3 covers 19 residues. Germline V gene data show CDR1 as MGHRA and CDR2 as YSYEKL. The CDR3 loop reads CASSQRYVTGASSGNTIYF. CDR3 nucleotides: TGCGCCAGCAGCCAAAGATACGTAACAGGGGCGTCCTCTGGAAACACCATATATTTT.

The chain uses TRBV9 and TRBJ2-3; TRBD2 agrees at 9 bases. Germline assignment: CDR1 SGDLS and CDR2 YYNGEE. The trim removed 2 bases at V and 0 bases at J, leaving 1 base unmatched. CDR3 size: 15 residues. CDR3 bases: TGTGCCAGCAGCGTTGCGGGGGGGAGCACAGATACGCAGTATTTT. It is translated as CASSVAGGSTDTQYF.

This CDR3 is CASSEDGGSSYEQYF. The CDR3 DNA follows: TGTGCCAGCAGTGAAGATGGAGGGAGCTCCTACGAGCAGTACTTC. V gene TRBV6-1 combines with J gene TRBJ2-7; D may be TRBD2 (6 bases). This CDR3 spans 15 amino acids. V lost 1 base, J lost 0 bases, and 10 bases lay in between. Germline-derived CDR1 and CDR2 are MNHNS and SASEGT.

The chain carries TRBV5-4 and TRBJ1-1; D not certain. Trimming took 1 base from V and 3 from J, leaving 10 bases between them. The CDR3 loop spans 14 amino acids. Germline CDR1 is SGHNT and CDR2 is YYREEE (reference sequence). Here the CDR3 reads CASSLTGFDTEAFF. As DNA, the CDR3 is TGTGCCAGCAGCTTGACGGGGTTCGACACTGAAGCTTTCTTT.

This clone was detected once. This chain joins TRBV29-1 and TRBJ1-2; D ambiguous. V was clipped by 5 bases and J by 6 bases, with 7 bases between them. Germline V gene sequence: CDR1 SQVTM, CDR2 ANQGSEA. The CDR3 consists of 10 residues. The CDR3 region has the DNA TGCAGCGTTTCGTCCGATGGCTACACCTTC. This codes for CSVSSDGYTF. Looking up the rest from reference TRBV29-1 and TRBJ1-2 gives the full variable domain: SAVISQKPSRDICQRGTSLTIQCQVDSQVTMMFWYRQQPGQSLTLIATANQGSEATYESGFVIDKFPISRPNLTFSTLTVSNMSPEDSSIYLCSVSSDGYTFGSGTRLTVV.

This rearrangement joins TRBV25-1 to TRBJ1-2, with D tentatively TRBD1 (6 bases). From germline, CDR1 is MGHDK and CDR2 SYGVNS. Deletions cut 6 bases from V and 4 bases from J, with 15 bases between. The CDR3 totals 14 residues. CDR3 in amino acids: CASSYEGGAYGYTF. The CDR3 DNA follows: TGTGCCAGCAGCTATGAAGGGGGTGCCTATGGCTACACCTTC.

The CDR3 loop reads CAISESSEQYF. For the CDR3, the DNA is TGTGCCATCAGTGAGTCGAGCGAGCAGTACTTC. The gene calls are TRBV10-3 and TRBJ2-7; D not certain. Germline V gene lookup returns CDR1 ENHRY and CDR2 SYGVKD. There are 11 residues in the CDR3. The V gene lost 0 bases and the J gene lost 6 bases, with 3 bases spanning the gap.